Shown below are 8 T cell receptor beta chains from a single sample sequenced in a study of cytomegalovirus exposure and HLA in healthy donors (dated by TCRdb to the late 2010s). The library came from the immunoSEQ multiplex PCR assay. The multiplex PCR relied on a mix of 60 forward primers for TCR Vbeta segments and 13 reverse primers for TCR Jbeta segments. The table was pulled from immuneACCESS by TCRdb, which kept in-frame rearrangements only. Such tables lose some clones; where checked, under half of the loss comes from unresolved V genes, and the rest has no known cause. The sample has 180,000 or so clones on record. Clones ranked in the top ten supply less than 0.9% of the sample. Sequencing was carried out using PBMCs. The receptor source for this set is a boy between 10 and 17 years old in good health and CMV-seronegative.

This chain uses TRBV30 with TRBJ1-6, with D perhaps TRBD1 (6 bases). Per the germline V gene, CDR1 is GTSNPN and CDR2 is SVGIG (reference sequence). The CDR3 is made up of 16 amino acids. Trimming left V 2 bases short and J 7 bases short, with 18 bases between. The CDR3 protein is CAWSTLPGAPNSPLHF. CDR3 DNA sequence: TGTGCCTGGAGTACCTTGCCAGGGGCCCCAAATTCACCCCTCCACTTT.

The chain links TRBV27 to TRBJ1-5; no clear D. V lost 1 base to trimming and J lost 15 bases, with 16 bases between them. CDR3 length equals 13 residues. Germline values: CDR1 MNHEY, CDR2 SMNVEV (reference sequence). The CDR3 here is CASSLLADGHLHF. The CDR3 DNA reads TGTGCCAGCAGTTTATTAGCGGACGGGCATTTGCATTTT.

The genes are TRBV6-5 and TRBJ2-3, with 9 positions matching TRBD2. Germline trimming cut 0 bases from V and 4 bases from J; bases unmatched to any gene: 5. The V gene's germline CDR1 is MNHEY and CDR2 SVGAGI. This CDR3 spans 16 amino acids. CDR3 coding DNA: TGTGCCAGCAGTTACTCTCTAGCGGGGCAGGCAGATACGCAGTATTTT. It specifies CASSYSLAGQADTQYF.

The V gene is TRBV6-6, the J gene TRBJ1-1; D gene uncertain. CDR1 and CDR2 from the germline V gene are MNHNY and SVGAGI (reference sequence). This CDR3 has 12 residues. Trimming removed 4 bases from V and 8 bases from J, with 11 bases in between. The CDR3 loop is CASSSKAQEAFF. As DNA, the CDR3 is TGTGCCAGCAGTTCTAAAGCACAGGAAGCTTTCTTT.

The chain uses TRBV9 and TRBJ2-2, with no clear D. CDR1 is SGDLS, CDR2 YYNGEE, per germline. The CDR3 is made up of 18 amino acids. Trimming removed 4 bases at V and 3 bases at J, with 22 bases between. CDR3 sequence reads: CASSFETRVLADTGELFF. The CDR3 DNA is TGTGCCAGCAGCTTCGAGACCAGAGTCCTCGCGGACACCGGGGAGCTGTTTTTT.

The CDR3 protein is CASSVQTGRGASKVPDTQYF. The CDR3 coding sequence is TGTGCCAGCAGCGTACAGACGGGGCGGGGGGCCTCAAAGGTCCCAGATACGCAGTATTTT. This rearrangement joins TRBV9 to TRBJ2-3; 8 positions agree with TRBD2. The CDR3 extends over 20 amino acids. J gave up 4 bases and V 1 base, and 20 bases lay outside the gene matches. Germline V gives CDR1 SGDLS, CDR2 YYNGEE.

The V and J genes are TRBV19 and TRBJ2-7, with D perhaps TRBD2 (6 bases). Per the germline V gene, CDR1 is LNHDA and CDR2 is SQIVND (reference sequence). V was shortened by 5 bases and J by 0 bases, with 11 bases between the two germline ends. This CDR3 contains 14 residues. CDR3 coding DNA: TGTGCCAGTAGTGACACCGGGAGCTCCTACGAGCAGTACTTC. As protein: CASSDTGSSYEQYF.

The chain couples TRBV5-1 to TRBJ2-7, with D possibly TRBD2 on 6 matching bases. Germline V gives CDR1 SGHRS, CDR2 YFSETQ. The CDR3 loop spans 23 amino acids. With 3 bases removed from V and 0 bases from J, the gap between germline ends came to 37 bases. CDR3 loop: CASSSTPRLPAAEVMGLSYEQYF. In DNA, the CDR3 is TGCGCCAGCAGCTCGACCCCACGACTACCGGCCGCCGAGGTTATGGGACTCTCCTACGAGCAGTACTTC.